This is a list of T cell receptor beta chains from one sample in a study of OX40 agonist ivuxolimab in advanced cancers. Clones were read by immunoSEQ multiplex PCR, and TCRdb kept only the in-frame ones, dropping some. The sample lists about 83,000 clones; about 88% were seen once. This specimen was CD4+ or CD8+ T cells sorted from blood, taken in a trial of the OX40 agonist ivuxolimab. The receptors originated from an adult with an advanced solid tumor such as melanoma, head and neck, liver or kidney cancer. Each CDR3 is given with its conserved first and last residue. The order of the fields is CDR3 DNA, CDR3 protein, V gene, clone size, D gene, J gene. A D gene is named only where the DNA matches it firmly. Clone size is stated in some rows and not others, as once, few, many or a class when expanded.

CDR3 DNA: TGTGCCAGCACTTCAGGGACGGCCTATGGCTACACCTTC
CDR3 protein: CASTSGTAYGYTF
V gene: TRBV28
clone size: NA
D gene: NA
J gene: TRBJ1-2

CDR3 DNA: TGTGCCAGCAGCTACTCCGCTCAAGGGGTAGCTTTCTTT
CDR3 protein: CASSYSAQGVAFF
V gene: TRBV7-9
clone size: NA
D gene: NA
J gene: TRBJ1-1

CDR3 DNA: TGTGCCAGCAGCCTAATCGGCGAGGGAGAGCAGTACTTC
CDR3 protein: CASSLIGEGEQYF
V gene: TRBV5-4
clone size: NA
D gene: NA
J gene: TRBJ2-7

CDR3 DNA: TGTGCCAGTAGTATAGATCTTTACGGACAGGTACCTCAGGGGTTCGAAGCTTTCTTT
CDR3 protein: CASSIDLYGQVPQGFEAFF
V gene: TRBV19
clone size: NA
D gene: TRBD1
J gene: TRBJ1-1

CDR3 DNA: TGTGCCAGCAGCCCGACCGTTTCCATTAGCACTGAAGCTTTCTTT
CDR3 protein: CASSPTVSISTEAFF
V gene: TRBV7-3
clone size: NA
D gene: NA
J gene: TRBJ1-1

CDR3 DNA: TGTGCCAGCAGTTTACGGCGTCGGGGCTCCTACGAGCAGTACTTC
CDR3 protein: CASSLRRRGSYEQYF
V gene: TRBV27
clone size: NA
D gene: NA
J gene: TRBJ2-7

CDR3 DNA: TGTGCCAGTAGTTCCACAGGGGGCCGCGAGCAGTACTTC
CDR3 protein: CASSSTGGREQYF
V gene: TRBV19
clone size: NA
D gene: TRBD1
J gene: TRBJ2-7

CDR3 DNA: TGTGCCAGCAGCGACCCCGGGACAGGGAATGGCTACACCTTC
CDR3 protein: CASSDPGTGNGYTF
V gene: TRBV6-6
clone size: NA
D gene: TRBD1
J gene: TRBJ1-2

CDR3 DNA: TGCAGCGTTGAAGGGTACGGGGGGGGCACAGATACGCAGTATTTT
CDR3 protein: CSVEGYGGGTDTQYF
V gene: TRBV29-1
clone size: few
D gene: TRBD2
J gene: TRBJ2-3

CDR3 DNA: TGTGCCAGCAGCTTACCTAAGACAGGGGTGAACACTGAAGCTTTCTTT
CDR3 protein: CASSLPKTGVNTEAFF
V gene: TRBV5-4
clone size: NA
D gene: TRBD1
J gene: TRBJ1-1

CDR3 DNA: TGTGCCAGCACCCGTGAAAGGGCCAACGTCCTGACTTTC
CDR3 protein: CASTRERANVLTF
V gene: TRBV7-9
clone size: NA
D gene: NA
J gene: TRBJ2-6

CDR3 DNA: TGCGCCAGCAGCAAGGGACCGACCTACGAGCAGTACTTC
CDR3 protein: CASSKGPTYEQYF
V gene: TRBV4-3
clone size: NA
D gene: NA
J gene: TRBJ2-7

CDR3 DNA: TGTGCCAGCAGCCCACTACTCTACAATGAGCAGTTCTTC
CDR3 protein: CASSPLLYNEQFF
V gene: TRBV7-6
clone size: NA
D gene: NA
J gene: TRBJ2-1

CDR3 DNA: TGTGCCTGGAGCGCGAGAAAAGGGACTAGCGGGGAAGAGACCCAGTACTTC
CDR3 protein: CAWSARKGTSGEETQYF
V gene: TRBV30
clone size: NA
D gene: TRBD2
J gene: TRBJ2-5

CDR3 DNA: TGTGCCAGCAGCCCGGGACAAAACTATGGCTACACCTTC
CDR3 protein: CASSPGQNYGYTF
V gene: TRBV7-2
clone size: NA
D gene: NA
J gene: TRBJ1-2

CDR3 DNA: TGTGCCAGTAGTATACGGACAGCCGGGCCTAGGGTGCGGTATTTT
CDR3 protein: CASSIRTAGPRVRYF
V gene: TRBV19
clone size: NA
D gene: NA
J gene: TRBJ2-3

CDR3 DNA: TGCGCCAGCAGCCAAGTAGGGGGCCTGGATACGCAGTATTTT
CDR3 protein: CASSQVGGLDTQYF
V gene: TRBV4-3
clone size: NA
D gene: TRBD1
J gene: TRBJ2-3

CDR3 DNA: TGCGCCAGCAGCCCCGGCGATGGCTACACCTTC
CDR3 protein: CASSPGDGYTF
V gene: TRBV5-1
clone size: NA
D gene: NA
J gene: TRBJ1-2

CDR3 DNA: TGCGCCAGCAGCTCACAAGCAACTAATGAAAAACTGTTTTTT
CDR3 protein: CASSSQATNEKLFF
V gene: TRBV5-1
clone size: NA
D gene: NA
J gene: TRBJ1-4

CDR3 DNA: TGTGCCAGCAGCTTGGAAGGGACTTACGAGCAGTACTTC
CDR3 protein: CASSLEGTYEQYF
V gene: TRBV5-6
clone size: once
D gene: NA
J gene: TRBJ2-7

CDR3 DNA: TGTGCCAGTAAGGGGACAGTCAATCCTTCGGAGACCCAGTACTTC
CDR3 protein: CASKGTVNPSETQYF
V gene: TRBV7-6
clone size: NA
D gene: TRBD1
J gene: TRBJ2-5

CDR3 DNA: TGTGCCAGCAGCTTAAACCAGGGCAGTGGCTACACCTTC
CDR3 protein: CASSLNQGSGYTF
V gene: TRBV7-3
clone size: NA
D gene: NA
J gene: TRBJ1-2

CDR3 DNA: TGTGCCAGCAGCCCGGGGACTCGGACCCAAGAGACCCAGTACTTC
CDR3 protein: CASSPGTRTQETQYF
V gene: TRBV11-2
clone size: once
D gene: NA
J gene: TRBJ2-5

CDR3 DNA: TGTGCCAGCAGCTTCGGGCCTCCCCCAGAGACCCAGTACTTC
CDR3 protein: CASSFGPPPETQYF
V gene: TRBV7-3
clone size: once
D gene: NA
J gene: TRBJ2-5

CDR3 DNA: TGTGCCAGCAGCGTTAATTATGCTGCCAGGTATGGCTACACCTTC
CDR3 protein: CASSVNYAARYGYTF
V gene: TRBV9
clone size: NA
D gene: NA
J gene: TRBJ1-2

CDR3 DNA: TGTGCCATCAGTGCAGGGTCTGACACCGGGGAGCTGTTTTTT
CDR3 protein: CAISAGSDTGELFF
V gene: TRBV10-3
clone size: NA
D gene: NA
J gene: TRBJ2-2

CDR3 DNA: TGTGCCAGTAGTCTTTACCGGGTCCTGGCCACCGGGGAGCTGTTTTTT
CDR3 protein: CASSLYRVLATGELFF
V gene: TRBV19
clone size: NA
D gene: NA
J gene: TRBJ2-2

CDR3 DNA: TGTGCCAGCAGCTTACGGGCACAGGCCGATAATTCACCCCTCCACTTT
CDR3 protein: CASSLRAQADNSPLHF
V gene: TRBV7-3
clone size: few
D gene: NA
J gene: TRBJ1-6

CDR3 DNA: TGCGCCAGCAGTGAAAAGGTGCATCAGCCCCAGCATTTT
CDR3 protein: CASSEKVHQPQHF
V gene: TRBV10-2
clone size: NA
D gene: NA
J gene: TRBJ1-5

CDR3 DNA: TGTGCCAGTAGTATAGTACTACGTGGAGAGCAGTACTTC
CDR3 protein: CASSIVLRGEQYF
V gene: TRBV19
clone size: NA
D gene: NA
J gene: TRBJ2-7

CDR3 DNA: TGTGCCAGCAGCCTTCCCCTGGTCGAGGGCGCTGGCTACACCTTC
CDR3 protein: CASSLPLVEGAGYTF
V gene: TRBV6-1
clone size: NA
D gene: NA
J gene: TRBJ1-2

CDR3 DNA: TGCAGCGTGCAGCGGGTCTCGACCGGGGAGCTGTTTTTT
CDR3 protein: CSVQRVSTGELFF
V gene: TRBV29-1
clone size: NA
D gene: NA
J gene: TRBJ2-2

CDR3 DNA: TGTGCCAGCGAAAGGGACTACGAGCAGTACTTC
CDR3 protein: CASERDYEQYF
V gene: TRBV6-5
clone size: once
D gene: NA
J gene: TRBJ2-7

CDR3 DNA: TGTGCCAGCAGCCCGACACTAAGGGGGAAGGGGATCTTAGCTTTCTTT
CDR3 protein: CASSPTLRGKGILAFF
V gene: TRBV5-6
clone size: NA
D gene: NA
J gene: TRBJ1-1

CDR3 DNA: TGTGCCATCAGGCCGGGACAGGGGAACACCGGGGAGCTGTTTTTT
CDR3 protein: CAIRPGQGNTGELFF
V gene: TRBV10-3
clone size: once
D gene: TRBD1
J gene: TRBJ2-2

CDR3 DNA: TGTGCCAGCTCACCAATCTTTCTCGGGGGGCCCTCCTACGAGCAGTACTTC
CDR3 protein: CASSPIFLGGPSYEQYF
V gene: TRBV18
clone size: NA
D gene: NA
J gene: TRBJ2-7

CDR3 DNA: TGTGCCAGCAGCAATCGGCGCGTAGGGGGGAGCCAGCTGTTTTTT
CDR3 protein: CASSNRRVGGSQLFF
V gene: TRBV21-1
clone size: few
D gene: NA
J gene: TRBJ2-2

CDR3 DNA: TGCGCCAGCAGCCAAGGAGCCAGGGGAACGAACACTGAAGCTTTCTTT
CDR3 protein: CASSQGARGTNTEAFF
V gene: TRBV4-1
clone size: NA
D gene: NA
J gene: TRBJ1-1

CDR3 DNA: TGTGCCAGCAGCCCGGTCGTTCAGGAAACTGGGGCCAACGTCCTGACTTTC
CDR3 protein: CASSPVVQETGANVLTF
V gene: TRBV5-6
clone size: NA
D gene: NA
J gene: TRBJ2-6

CDR3 DNA: TGTGCCAGCAGCCCTGAGGGGGGGGTTAACACCGGGGAGCTGTTTTTT
CDR3 protein: CASSPEGGVNTGELFF
V gene: TRBV7-6
clone size: NA
D gene: NA
J gene: TRBJ2-2

CDR3 DNA: TGTGCCAGCAGCGTAGTCGGCATTAACTATGGCTACACCTTC
CDR3 protein: CASSVVGINYGYTF
V gene: TRBV9
clone size: NA
D gene: NA
J gene: TRBJ1-2

CDR3 DNA: TGTGCCAGCAGTGAGCCAGGGCTCTCCTACGAGCAGTACTTC
CDR3 protein: CASSEPGLSYEQYF
V gene: TRBV6-1
clone size: NA
D gene: NA
J gene: TRBJ2-7

CDR3 DNA: TGTGCCAGCAGTTTATTAGGGGGAGCTCAAGAGACCCAGTACTTC
CDR3 protein: CASSLLGGAQETQYF
V gene: TRBV27
clone size: NA
D gene: NA
J gene: TRBJ2-5

CDR3 DNA: TGTGCCAGCACTCGGTATAACAGCCAAGAGACCCAGTACTTC
CDR3 protein: CASTRYNSQETQYF
V gene: TRBV7-6
clone size: few
D gene: NA
J gene: TRBJ2-5

CDR3 DNA: TGTGCCAGCAGCGTAGGGGCGGCTGGGAGGGCGAATGAAAAACTGTTTTTT
CDR3 protein: CASSVGAAGRANEKLFF
V gene: TRBV9
clone size: NA
D gene: NA
J gene: TRBJ1-4

CDR3 DNA: TGCGCCAGCAGCTTGGTACGGGGGCAGCAGACTGAAGCTTTCTTT
CDR3 protein: CASSLVRGQQTEAFF
V gene: TRBV5-1
clone size: NA
D gene: NA
J gene: TRBJ1-1

CDR3 DNA: TGTGCCAGCAGCGTAGACGCGGGGGTCGGAGAGACCCAGTACTTC
CDR3 protein: CASSVDAGVGETQYF
V gene: TRBV9
clone size: NA
D gene: TRBD2
J gene: TRBJ2-5

CDR3 DNA: TGTGCCAGCAGTGAAGCGTTGGCCTCACGGGCTCAGCCCCAGCATTTT
CDR3 protein: CASSEALASRAQPQHF
V gene: TRBV6-1
clone size: NA
D gene: NA
J gene: TRBJ1-5

CDR3 DNA: TGTGCCAGCAGCTATGCAGGGGGCTCAGAGGGTGAGCAGTTCTTC
CDR3 protein: CASSYAGGSEGEQFF
V gene: TRBV7-2
clone size: NA
D gene: TRBD1
J gene: TRBJ2-1

CDR3 DNA: TGTGCCAGCTCCCGGACAGACACAGATACGCAGTATTTT
CDR3 protein: CASSRTDTDTQYF
V gene: TRBV5-4
clone size: NA
D gene: NA
J gene: TRBJ2-3

CDR3 DNA: TGTGCCAGCAGCTTGGATTGGGGCAGGGGTTCACCCCTCCACTTT
CDR3 protein: CASSLDWGRGSPLHF
V gene: TRBV5-4
clone size: NA
D gene: NA
J gene: TRBJ1-6

CDR3 DNA: TGTGCCAGCAGCTTAGCATTTTCGGAATACGAGCAGTACTTC
CDR3 protein: CASSLAFSEYEQYF
V gene: TRBV11-2
clone size: NA
D gene: NA
J gene: TRBJ2-7

CDR3 DNA: TGTGCCAGCAGCCTGGGACCGGGAAATTATGGCTACACCTTC
CDR3 protein: CASSLGPGNYGYTF
V gene: TRBV11-2
clone size: NA
D gene: NA
J gene: TRBJ1-2

CDR3 DNA: TGCGCCAGCAGCTTGGTGGAAACAGGGGTTAATGAAAAACTGTTTTTT
CDR3 protein: CASSLVETGVNEKLFF
V gene: TRBV5-1
clone size: NA
D gene: TRBD1
J gene: TRBJ1-4